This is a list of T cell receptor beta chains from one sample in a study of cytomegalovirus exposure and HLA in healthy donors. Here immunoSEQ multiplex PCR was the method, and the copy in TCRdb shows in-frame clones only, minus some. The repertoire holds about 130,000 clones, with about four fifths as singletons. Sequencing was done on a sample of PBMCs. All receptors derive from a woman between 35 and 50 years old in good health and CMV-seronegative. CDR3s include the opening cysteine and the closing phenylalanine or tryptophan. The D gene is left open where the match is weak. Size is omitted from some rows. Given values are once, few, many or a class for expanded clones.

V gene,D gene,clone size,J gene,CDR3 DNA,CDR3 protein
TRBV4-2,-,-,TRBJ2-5,TGTGCCAGCAGCCAAGAGAGGGCTGGTCAAGAGACCCAGTACTTC,CASSQERAGQETQYF
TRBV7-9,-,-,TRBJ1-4,TGTGCCAGCAGCTTAGAAGGAGGGGCTAATGAAAAACTGTTTTTT,CASSLEGGANEKLFF
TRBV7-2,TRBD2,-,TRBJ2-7,TGTGCCAGCAGCTCACCGGGACTAGCGAGAGGGTACGAGCAGTACTTC,CASSSPGLARGYEQYF
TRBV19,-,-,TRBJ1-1,TGTGCCAGTAGTGCCCTACAGGGAATTAACACTGAAGCTTTCTTT,CASSALQGINTEAFF
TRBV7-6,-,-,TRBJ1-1,TGTGCCAGCAGCTTAGGTGCGACGACAGTACTGAACACTGAAGCTTTCTTT,CASSLGATTVLNTEAFF
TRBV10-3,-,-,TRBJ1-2,TGTGCCATCAGTGAGCACCAGACATTAAACTATGGCTACACCTTC,CAISEHQTLNYGYTF
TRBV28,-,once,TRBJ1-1,TGTGCCAGCAGAATCCGGTGGGCAGGCACTGAAGCTTTCTTT,CASRIRWAGTEAFF
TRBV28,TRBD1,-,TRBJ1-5,TGTGCCAGCACCGGACTACAGGGGATGGGGCCCCAGCATTTT,CASTGLQGMGPQHF
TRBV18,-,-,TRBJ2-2,TGTGCCAGCTCACCACGGGTCGGGGCGAACACCGGGGAGCTGTTTTTT,CASSPRVGANTGELFF
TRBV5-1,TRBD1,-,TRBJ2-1,TGCGCCAGCAGCTTGTCCACAGGGGGCTCCTACAATGAGCAGTTCTTC,CASSLSTGGSYNEQFF
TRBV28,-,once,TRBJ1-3,TGTGCCAGCAGGTCGGGTTCCAACACCATATATTTT,CASRSGSNTIYF
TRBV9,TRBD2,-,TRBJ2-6,TGTGCCAGCAGCGGAAGCGGGATTGGGGCCAACGTCCTGACTTTC,CASSGSGIGANVLTF
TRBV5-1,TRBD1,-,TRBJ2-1,TGCGCCAGCAGCTTGGGGGACAGGGCGGGGGACAATGAGCAGTTCTTC,CASSLGDRAGDNEQFF
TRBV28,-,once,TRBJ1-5,TGTGCCAGCAGTCCGCCGGGGGGGGCGAGACAGCCCCAGCATTTT,CASSPPGGARQPQHF
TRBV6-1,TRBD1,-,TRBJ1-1,TGTGCCAGCAGTCGACAGGGGTACACTGAAGCTTTCTTT,CASSRQGYTEAFF
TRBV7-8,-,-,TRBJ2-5,TGTGCCAGCAGCCCGCAGGGGGGAACGACTCCCTGGGAGACCCAGTACTTC,CASSPQGGTTPWETQYF
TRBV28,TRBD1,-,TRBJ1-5,TGTGCCAGCAGTGTCAGGGGGTATAATCAGCCCCAGCATTTT,CASSVRGYNQPQHF
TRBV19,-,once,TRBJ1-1,TGTGCCAGTACCCCTAGGTCCGGGTTAGCTTTCTTT,CASTPRSGLAFF
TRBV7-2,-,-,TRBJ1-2,TGTGCCAGCAGCTTAGCGGTAGGAGAGCGCGGCTACACCTTC,CASSLAVGERGYTF
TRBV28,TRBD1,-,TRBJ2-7,TGTGCCAGCAGTTCCCCGGGGACAGGGGGCTCCGAGCAGTACTTC,CASSSPGTGGSEQYF
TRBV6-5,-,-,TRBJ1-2,TGTGCCAGCAGTTTACTGGAGGGTTGGGGCTATGGCTACACCTTC,CASSLLEGWGYGYTF
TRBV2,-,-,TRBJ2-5,TGTGCCAGCAGTTCCGGGACAAGTGAAGAGACCCAGTACTTC,CASSSGTSEETQYF
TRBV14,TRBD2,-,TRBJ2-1,TGTGCCAGCAGCCAACATCGACTAGCGGGGGTTTTCAATGAGCAGTTCTTC,CASSQHRLAGVFNEQFF
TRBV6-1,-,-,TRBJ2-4,TGTGCCAGCAGTGAAGTTGTGGGTGGGTACGACTTAGCCAAAAACATTCAGTACTTC,CASSEVVGGYDLAKNIQYF
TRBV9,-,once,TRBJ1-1,TGTGCCAGCAGCCCGGGTCGGGCAGGGAGGGACACTGAAGCTTTCTTT,CASSPGRAGRDTEAFF
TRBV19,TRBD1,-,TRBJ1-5,TGTGCCAGTAGCACGGACAGGGGGAATCAGCCCCAGCATTTT,CASSTDRGNQPQHF
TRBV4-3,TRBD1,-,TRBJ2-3,TGCGCCAGCAGCCAAGATCTCGGGACAGGGCTGTCGAGCACAGATACGCAGTATTTT,CASSQDLGTGLSSTDTQYF
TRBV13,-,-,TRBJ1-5,TGTGCCAGCAGCTTGGCCCGCAATCAGCCCCAGCATTTT,CASSLARNQPQHF
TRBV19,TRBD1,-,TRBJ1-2,TGTGCCAGTAGTATTTCGCAGGGGGCCCGGTATGGCTACACCTTC,CASSISQGARYGYTF
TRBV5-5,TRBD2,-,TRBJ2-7,TGTGCCAGCAGCTTGGCGGCTAGCGGGAGCCTCTACGAGCAGTACTTC,CASSLAASGSLYEQYF
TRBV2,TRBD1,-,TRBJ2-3,TGTGCCAGCAGTCGACAGGGGGGGTGGGATACGCAGTATTTT,CASSRQGGWDTQYF
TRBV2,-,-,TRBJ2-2,TGTGCCAGCGGAGACGATAGGGGGGGACACACCGGGGAGCTGTTTTTT,CASGDDRGGHTGELFF